Presented here are 18 T cell receptor beta chains from one specimen sequenced in a study of CD8 T cells in Susac syndrome. cDNA came from about 0.5 to 1 ug RNA primed by random hexamers. TCRdb recomputed calls from the immunoSEQ multiplex PCR reads with MiXCR, one row per CDR3 protein. Among over 95,000 distinct CDR3 sequences listed, around nine tenths were seen once. The sequenced sample consisted of CD4+ T cells from PBMCs. The receptors were sampled from a human donor in good health.

The chain combines TRBV27 with TRBJ2-6; the D gene is possibly TRBD1 (5 bases). This CDR3 is 17 amino acids long. V shed 6 bases and J shed 0 bases, with 15 bases lying between them. Germline-derived CDR1 and CDR2 are MNHEY and SMNVEV (reference sequence). In nucleotides, the CDR3 is TGTGCCAGCAGCCGACAGACAACCTACTCTGGGGCCAACGTCCTGACTTTC. Amino acids: CASSRQTTYSGANVLTF.

The chain combines TRBV7-2 with TRBJ2-3; tentatively, D is TRBD1 (6 bases). Between the trimmed V and J ends, which lost 1 base and 6 bases, there was a span of 20 bases. Germline V lookup: CDR1 SGHTA, CDR2 FQGNSA. The CDR3 length is 17 residues. DNA of the CDR3: TGTGCCAGCAGCTTAGTGGGCGAGGGGGTCTACTACGATACGCAGTATTTT. This sequence encodes CASSLVGEGVYYDTQYF.

V and J are TRBV19 and TRBJ2-1, with 10 bases aligning to TRBD2. The CDR3 totals 16 residues. Germline V CDR1 and CDR2: LNHDA, SQIVND (reference sequence). Unmatched junction bases numbered 8, after V lost 5 bases and J lost 4 bases. This CDR3 is CASSPEASGGYNEQFF. CDR3 DNA sequence: TGTGCCAGTAGTCCGGAAGCTAGCGGGGGATACAATGAGCAGTTCTTC. Full variable domain (remainder filled in from reference TRBV19 and TRBJ2-1): DGGITQSPKYLFRKEGQNVTLSCEQNLNHDAMYWYRQDPGQGLRLIYYSQIVNDFQKGDIAEGYSVSREKKESFPLTVTSAQKNPTAFYLCASSPEASGGYNEQFFGPGTRLTVL.

The chain is built from TRBV19 and TRBJ2-3, with 8 bases aligning to TRBD2. CDR3 length equals 14 residues. V was pared by 11 bases and J by 4 bases, with 11 bases of the junction left unmatched. Germline loops: CDR1 LNHDA, CDR2 SQIVND (reference sequence). In DNA form, the CDR3 reads TGTGCCTCGAGAAGCGGGAGTGTCGCAGATACGCAGTATTTT. Residues: CASRSGSVADTQYF. The complete variable domain, with remaining parts taken from reference TRBV19 and TRBJ2-3, reads DGGITQSPKYLFRKEGQNVTLSCEQNLNHDAMYWYRQDPGQGLRLIYYSQIVNDFQKGDIAEGYSVSREKKESFPLTVTSAQKNPTAFYLCASRSGSVADTQYFGPGTRLTVL.

With regard to this clonotype: At one boundary the junction diverges from the germline segment, which might be a read error. This sequence joins TRBV5-4 and TRBJ1-2, with D unclear. CDR1 SGHNT and CDR2 YYREEE come from the germline V gene (reference sequence). This CDR3 spans 12 amino acids. The DNA for the CDR3 is TGTGCCAGCAGCCTATATGACTATGGCCACACCTTC. Protein sequence: CASSLYDYGHTF.

The V call is TRBV11-1, the J call TRBJ1-5, with D unresolved. The CDR3 runs 13 residues. V gave up 0 bases and J gave up 6 bases, with 6 bases separating them. CDR1 is SGHAT, CDR2 FQDESV, per germline (reference sequence). In DNA form, the CDR3 reads TGTGCCAGCAGCTTAGCGCGTAGTCAGCCCCAGCATTTT. Protein: CASSLARSQPQHF.

The V gene is TRBV6-5, the J gene TRBJ2-5; D unclear. The CDR3 loop spans 11 amino acids. V was cut by 6 bases and J by 7 bases, with 9 bases left in between. CDR1 is MNHEY, CDR2 SVGAGI, per germline. This CDR3 is CASSRPGTQYF. CDR3 bases: TGTGCCAGCAGCCGCCCCGGGACCCAGTACTTC.

The chain uses TRBV30 and TRBJ2-2, with 7 bases that match TRBD1. From germline, CDR1 is GTSNPN and CDR2 SVGIG (reference sequence). V was clipped by 7 bases and J by 7 bases; unmatched bases: 6. The CDR3 consists of 12 residues. CDR3 DNA: TGTGCCTTTGGACAGGCTGGCGGGGAGCTGTTTTTT. Amino acid sequence: CAFGQAGGELFF.

This clonotype appeared a single time. The gene calls are TRBV7-9 and TRBJ1-3; D remains ambiguous. V gave up 2 bases and J gave up 0 bases, with 5 bases separating them. The CDR3 covers 14 residues. Germline loops: CDR1 SEHNR, CDR2 FQNEAQ (reference sequence). The CDR3 DNA is TGTGCCAGCAGCTTATCAATCTCTGGAAACACCATATATTTT. Translated, it gives CASSLSISGNTIYF.

This chain's CDR3 is CSVVPGPNMNTEAFF. The DNA for the CDR3 is TGCAGCGTTGTCCCCGGCCCTAACATGAACACTGAAGCTTTCTTT. This sequence joins TRBV29-1 and TRBJ1-1, with D uncertain. V lost 4 bases, J lost 0 bases, and 15 bases lay in between. Germline V lookup: CDR1 SQVTM, CDR2 ANQGSEA. The CDR3 consists of 15 residues.

The chain uses TRBV5-1 and TRBJ1-2; D is perhaps TRBD1 (6 bases). The germline gives CDR1 SGHRS, CDR2 YFSETQ. Deletions cut 3 bases from V and 4 bases from J, with 13 bases between. This CDR3 has 14 residues. The CDR3, as DNA: TGCGCCAGCAGCTCCGCAGGGGAGCCCTATGGCTACACCTTC. This translates into CASSSAGEPYGYTF.

J is TRBJ2-1 and V is TRBV2; D gene uncertain. Trimming stripped 6 bases from V and 9 bases from J, with 12 bases between. Germline V gene lookup returns CDR1 SNHLY and CDR2 FYNNEI. The CDR3 sequence is 12 residues long. CDR3: CASSLDGSEQFF. As DNA, the CDR3 is TGTGCCAGCAGCCTAGATGGCAGTGAGCAGTTCTTC. The variable domain in full, completed from reference TRBV2 and TRBJ2-1, reads EPEVTQTPSHQVTQMGQEVILRCVPISNHLYFYWYRQILGQKVEFLVSFYNNEISEKSEIFDDQFSVERPDGSNFTLKIRSTKLEDSAMYFCASSLDGSEQFFGPGTRLTVL.

The sample holds a few counts of this clonotype. The chain links TRBV6-2 or TRBV6-3 to TRBJ2-6; D not resolved. The CDR3 runs 13 residues. V lost 6 bases and J lost 0, with 3 bases in between. Germline CDR1 is MNHEY and CDR2 is SVGEGT. CDR3 sequence: CASRSSGANVLTF. In nucleotides, the CDR3 is TGTGCCAGCAGATCCTCTGGGGCCAACGTCCTGACTTTC.

This clonotype was detected only once. V gene TRBV4-1 combines with J gene TRBJ1-2; 7 bases agree with TRBD1. Losses at the gene ends were 4 bases for V and 2 bases for J; bases not matched to a gene: 4. The CDR3 runs to 14 residues. CDR1 and CDR2 (germline): MGHRA, YSYEKL. The CDR3 spells CASSRQGVNYGYTF. As DNA, the CDR3 is TGCGCCAGCAGCCGACAGGGTGTCAACTATGGCTACACCTTC.

The rearrangement joins TRBV6-6 to TRBJ1-2, with 9 positions matching TRBD1. Germline V gene lookup returns CDR1 MNHNY and CDR2 SVGAGI (reference sequence). Unmatched junction bases numbered 9, after V lost 6 bases and J lost 7 bases. The CDR3 runs 14 residues. The CDR3 region has the DNA TGTGCCAGCAGGTTGGGACAGGGTGCCTTTGGCTACACCTTC. As protein: CASRLGQGAFGYTF.

The chain recombines TRBV9 with TRBJ1-2; a possible D gene is TRBD1 (5 bases). V was trimmed by 4 bases and J by 7 bases, leaving 32 bases between them. CDR1 is SGDLS and CDR2 is YYNGEE in the germline V gene. The CDR3 is made up of 19 amino acids. The chain's CDR3 is CASSRQAPGPSSRESGYTF. The CDR3 DNA sequence: TGTGCCAGCAGCCGACAAGCACCGGGACCCTCATCGAGAGAGAGTGGCTACACCTTC.

This rearrangement joins TRBV5-1 to TRBJ2-1; 12 bases map to TRBD2. The CDR3 spans 17 residues. Germline V CDR1 and CDR2: SGHRS, YFSETQ. Unmatched junction bases numbered 10, after V lost 3 bases and J lost 6 bases. DNA for the CDR3: TGCGCCAGCAGCTCCCCCCCTAGCGGGGGGGCCCTCAATGAGCAGTTCTTC. Amino acids: CASSSPPSGGALNEQFF.

This sequence joins TRBV30 and TRBJ2-6; the D gene could be TRBD1 or TRBD2 (5 bases each). The CDR3 has 17 residues. V was cut by 0 bases and J by 0 bases, with 12 bases left in between. CDR1 and CDR2 from the germline V gene are GTSNPN and SVGIG (reference sequence). The CDR3 is CAWSVGTGSSGANVLTF. The CDR3 DNA follows: TGTGCCTGGAGTGTAGGGACGGGAAGCTCTGGGGCCAACGTCCTGACTTTC.